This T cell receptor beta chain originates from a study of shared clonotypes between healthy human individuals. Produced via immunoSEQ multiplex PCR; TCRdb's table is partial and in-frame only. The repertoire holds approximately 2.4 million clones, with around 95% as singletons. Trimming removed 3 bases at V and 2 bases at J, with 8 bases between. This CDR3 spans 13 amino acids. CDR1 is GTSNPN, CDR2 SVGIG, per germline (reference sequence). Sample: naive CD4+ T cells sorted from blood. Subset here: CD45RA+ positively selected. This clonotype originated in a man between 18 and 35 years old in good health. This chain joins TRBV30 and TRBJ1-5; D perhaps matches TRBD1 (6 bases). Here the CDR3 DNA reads TGTGCCTGGAGGGGGACACGCAATCAGCCCCAGCATTTT. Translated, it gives CAWRGTRNQPQHF.